A single sample is the source of the 20 T cell receptor beta chains below, sequenced in a study of blood T cell repertoires in COVID-19. The method was immunoSEQ multiplex PCR; TCRdb's version includes in-frame clones alone and lacks a portion of them. The sample comprises about 15,000 clones, around 82% of which are singletons, and about 9.8% rests with the top ten. Sequencing input: peripheral blood. Receptor source: a human donor in a cohort sampled during active COVID-19.

This clone was detected once. The chain carries TRBV5-1 and TRBJ2-5, with D possibly matching TRBD2 (5 bases). Trimming removed 0 bases from V and 7 bases from J, with 13 bases in between. Germline loops: CDR1 SGHRS, CDR2 YFSETQ. The CDR3 has 14 residues. The CDR3 loop is CASSLGGSDPTQYF. DNA for the CDR3: TGCGCCAGCAGCTTGGGTGGTAGCGATCCGACCCAGTACTTC. Using reference TRBV5-1 and TRBJ2-5 for the parts outside the CDR3, the full variable domain is KAGVTQTPRYLIKTRGQQVTLSCSPISGHRSVSWYQQTPGQGLQFLFEYFSETQRNKGNFPGRFSGRQFSNSRSEMNVSTLELGDSALYLCASSLGGSDPTQYFGPGTRLLVL.

The rearrangement uses TRBV7-2 and TRBJ1-5, with TRBD1 identical over 8 bases. The CDR3 is 15 residues long. Germline CDR1 SGHTA, CDR2 FQGNSA. Germline trimming cut 7 bases from V and 4 bases from J; bases unmatched to any gene: 9. The CDR3 nucleotides are TGTGCCAGCACCATGACAGGGGTTCGGAATCAGCCCCAGCATTTT. Protein sequence: CASTMTGVRNQPQHF. Variable domain in full (rest from reference TRBV7-2 and TRBJ1-5): GAGVSQSPSNKVTEKGKDVELRCDPISGHTALYWYRQSLGQGLEFLIYFQGNSAPDKSGLPSDRFSAERTGGSVSTLTIQRTQQEDSAVYLCASTMTGVRNQPQHFGDGTRLSIL.

In its sample, this clone was seen a few times. V usage is TRBV5-5 and J usage is TRBJ1-4; 8 positions agree with TRBD1. This CDR3 spans 14 amino acids. V lost 5 bases and J lost 7; bases outside the gene matches: 7. The germline CDR1 and CDR2 sequences are SGHKS and YYEKEE (reference sequence). The CDR3 here is CASRSGTGFEKLFF. In DNA, the CDR3 is TGTGCCAGCAGATCCGGGACAGGATTTGAAAAACTGTTTTTT.

The chain couples TRBV3-1 (or the pseudogene TRBV3-2) to TRBJ2-2, with D perhaps TRBD1 (5 bases). Germline assignment: CDR1 LGHDT and CDR2 YNNKEL (reference sequence). V gave up 2 bases and J gave up 7 bases, with 17 bases separating them. The CDR3 spans 16 residues. The CDR3 is CASSQYNGLRGGELFF. The CDR3 coding sequence is TGTGCCAGCAGCCAATACAATGGCTTAAGGGGCGGGGAGCTGTTTTTT.

This clone was picked up a small number of times. The rearrangement uses TRBV7-2 and TRBJ2-3; 7 nucleotides align to TRBD2. With 10 bases clipped from V and 0 bases from J, the junction kept 4 bases outside the gene matches. This CDR3 spans 13 amino acids. CDR1 SGHTA and CDR2 FQGNSA come from the germline V gene. This chain's CDR3 is CAIERESTDTQYF. Written as DNA, the CDR3 is TGTGCCATCGAGCGGGAAAGCACAGATACGCAGTATTTT. Supplemented by reference TRBV7-2 and TRBJ2-3, the full variable domain reads GAGVSQSPSNKVTEKGKDVELRCDPISGHTALYWYRQSLGQGLEFLIYFQGNSAPDKSGLPSDRFSAERTGGSVSTLTIQRTQQEDSAVYLCAIERESTDTQYFGPGTRLTVL.

V usage is TRBV7-2 and J usage is TRBJ2-1; perhaps TRBD1 as D (6 bases). Germline CDR1 and CDR2: SGHTA and FQGNSA. The CDR3 loop spans 14 amino acids. V shed 4 bases and J shed 12 bases, with 19 bases lying between them. As DNA, the CDR3 is TGTGCCAGCAGCTCCCCTGAGGGGGTCCACGGGCAGTTCTTC. Its protein is CASSSPEGVHGQFF.

The chain couples TRBV5-4 to TRBJ1-1, with D tentatively TRBD1 (5 bases). This CDR3 comprises 12 residues. Germline V CDR1 and CDR2: SGHNT, YYREEE (reference sequence). Trimming shortened V by 7 bases and J by 1 base, and 8 bases separated the two germline ends. The CDR3 loop is CASGAQNTEAFF. The CDR3, as DNA: TGTGCCAGCGGGGCACAGAACACTGAAGCTTTCTTT.

The rearrangement uses TRBV27 and TRBJ2-7; D may be TRBD1 (5 bases). With 6 bases removed from V and 6 bases from J, the gap between germline ends came to 15 bases. This CDR3 is 13 amino acids long. Germline loops: CDR1 MNHEY, CDR2 SMNVEV (reference sequence). CDR3 loop: CASSLQGHREQYF. The DNA of the CDR3 is TGTGCCAGCAGCCTTCAAGGACATCGCGAGCAGTACTTC.

The J gene is TRBJ2-3, the V gene TRBV7-2; 11 bases match TRBD2. V was clipped by 3 bases and J by 3 bases; unmatched bases: 8. CDR1 SGHTA and CDR2 FQGNSA come from the germline V gene. The CDR3 has 17 amino acids. The CDR3 DNA reads as TGTGCCAGCAGCTTGGGCTTAGCGGGGGGGAAGACAGATACGCAGTATTTT. Translation: CASSLGLAGGKTDTQYF. Drawing the rest from reference TRBV7-2 and TRBJ2-3, the complete variable domain is GAGVSQSPSNKVTEKGKDVELRCDPISGHTALYWYRQSLGQGLEFLIYFQGNSAPDKSGLPSDRFSAERTGGSVSTLTIQRTQQEDSAVYLCASSLGLAGGKTDTQYFGPGTRLTVL.

CDR3 nucleotides: TGCGCCAGCAGTACGGGACAGAAAACAGATACGCAGTATTTT. Amino acid sequence: CASSTGQKTDTQYF. This chain joins TRBV5-1 and TRBJ2-3; 7 bases fit TRBD1. J lost 3 bases, V lost 5 bases, and 6 bases had no gene match. The CDR3 consists of 14 residues. CDR1 and CDR2 from the germline V gene are SGHRS and YFSETQ.

This clone was recorded only once. The chain links TRBV20-1 to TRBJ1-1; TRBD1 is a possible D gene (5 bases). The CDR3 consists of 11 residues. Germline loops: CDR1 DFQATT, CDR2 SNEGSKA (reference sequence). V lost 3 bases and J 5 bases, leaving 7 bases between the germline ends. CDR3 coding DNA: TGCAGTGCTAGTCAGGGAACTGAAGCTTTCTTT. This codes for CSASQGTEAFF.

CDR3 DNA sequence: TGTGCCAGCAGTTCTAGCGGGAGGGGGCTATACAATGAGCAGTTCTTC. Encoded protein: CASSSSGRGLYNEQFF. This chain uses TRBV7-6 with TRBJ2-1, with TRBD2 identical over 12 bases. The germline V gene has CDR1 SGHVS and CDR2 FNYEAQ. The CDR3 has 16 amino acids. The J segment lost 4 bases and the V segment lost 6 bases, leaving 7 bases of the junction unmatched.

The CDR3 DNA follows: TGTGCCAGCAGTTACGCTAGACAGGGATATGAGACCCAGTACTTC. Amino acids: CASSYARQGYETQYF. The chain combines TRBV6-2 or TRBV6-3 with TRBJ2-5; 7 nucleotides agree with TRBD1. The CDR3 sequence is 15 residues long. Losses at the gene ends were 2 bases for V and 5 bases for J; bases not matched to a gene: 8. Per germline, CDR1 MNHEY and CDR2 SVGEGT.

V gene TRBV4-2 combines with J gene TRBJ2-6; D gene unclear. The germline V gene encodes CDR1 LGHNA and CDR2 YNFKEQ. The CDR3 consists of 15 residues. V gave up 4 bases and J gave up 1 base, with 8 bases separating them. The chain's CDR3 is CASSRALSGANVLTF. CDR3 coding DNA: TGTGCCAGCAGCCGGGCCCTGTCTGGGGCCAACGTCCTGACTTTC.

This chain uses TRBV3-1 (or the pseudogene TRBV3-2) with TRBJ2-7; 9 nucleotides match TRBD1. The CDR3 spans 15 residues. Germline V gives CDR1 LGHDT, CDR2 YNNKEL (reference sequence). V was pared by 0 bases and J by 5 bases, with 5 bases of the junction left unmatched. The CDR3, as DNA: TGTGCCAGCAGCCAAGAAGGGACAGGGAGCGACGAGCAGTACTTC. Translated, it gives CASSQEGTGSDEQYF.

The chain links TRBV28 to TRBJ2-5; D might be TRBD1 (6 bases). The germline gives CDR1 MDHEN, CDR2 SYDVKM. The V end lost 3 bases, the J end lost 5 bases, and 13 bases lay between the germline ends. The CDR3 spans 14 residues. In DNA, the CDR3 is TGTGCCAGCAGTTTCGCAGGGGTATACGAGACCCAGTACTTC. It codes for CASSFAGVYETQYF.

The chain couples TRBV5-4 to TRBJ2-5, with 12 bases matching TRBD2. From germline, CDR1 is SGHNT and CDR2 YYREEE (reference sequence). V was clipped by 4 bases and J by 3 bases; unmatched bases: 4. There are 15 residues in the CDR3. The CDR3 DNA reads TGTGCCAGCAGCCGTAGACTAGCGGGAGAAGAGACCCAGTACTTC. It codes for CASSRRLAGEETQYF.

The rearrangement links TRBV4-1 to TRBJ2-3; TRBD1 is a possible D gene (6 bases). Per germline, CDR1 MGHRA and CDR2 YSYEKL. Trimming took off 1 base at V and 1 base at J, with 12 bases between the two ends. CDR3 length: 16 residues. The CDR3 reads CASSQGLSGGTDTQYF. The CDR3 coding sequence is TGCGCCAGCAGCCAAGGTTTGTCAGGGGGCACAGATACGCAGTATTTT.

The chain carries TRBV7-9 and TRBJ2-1, with 13 positions matching TRBD2. The CDR3 spans 17 residues. CDR1 is SEHNR, CDR2 FQNEAQ, per germline (reference sequence). J lost 5 bases, V lost 5 bases, and 9 bases had no gene match. This CDR3 reads CASSQGLAGVFHNEQFF. CDR3 sequence (DNA): TGTGCCAGCAGCCAAGGACTAGCGGGAGTTTTCCACAATGAGCAGTTCTTC.

CDR3 bases: TGTGCCAGCAGTTTAACCAGGGGTTACGAGCAGTACTTC. Protein product: CASSLTRGYEQYF. The V and J genes are TRBV28 and TRBJ2-7; TRBD1 is a possible D gene (6 bases). The CDR3 extends over 13 amino acids. V was shortened by 2 bases and J by 4 bases, with 9 bases between the two germline ends. Germline V gives CDR1 MDHEN, CDR2 SYDVKM. The whole variable domain, filled in from reference TRBV28 and TRBJ2-7, reads DVKVTQSSRYLVKRTGEKVFLECVQDMDHENMFWYRQDPGLGLRLIYFSYDVKMKEKGDIPEGYSVSREKKERFSLILESASTNQTSMYLCASSLTRGYEQYFGPGTRLTVT.